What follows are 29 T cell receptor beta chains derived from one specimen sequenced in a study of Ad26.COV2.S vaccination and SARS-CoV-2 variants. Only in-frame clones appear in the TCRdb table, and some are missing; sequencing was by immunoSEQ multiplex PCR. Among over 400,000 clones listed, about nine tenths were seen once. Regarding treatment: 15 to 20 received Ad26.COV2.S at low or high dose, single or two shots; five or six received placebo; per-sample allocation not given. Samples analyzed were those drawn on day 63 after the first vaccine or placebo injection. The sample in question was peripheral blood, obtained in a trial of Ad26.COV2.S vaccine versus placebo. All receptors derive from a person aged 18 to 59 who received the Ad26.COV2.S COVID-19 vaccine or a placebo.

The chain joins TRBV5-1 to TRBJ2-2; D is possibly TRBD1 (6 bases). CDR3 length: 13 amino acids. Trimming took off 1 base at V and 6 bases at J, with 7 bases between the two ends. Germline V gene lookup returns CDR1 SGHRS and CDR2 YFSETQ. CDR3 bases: TGCGCCAGCAGCTTGACAGGGTCCGGGGAGCTGTTTTTT. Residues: CASSLTGSGELFF. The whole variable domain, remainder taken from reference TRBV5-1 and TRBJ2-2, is KAGVTQTPRYLIKTRGQQVTLSCSPISGHRSVSWYQQTPGQGLQFLFEYFSETQRNKGNFPGRFSGRQFSNSRSEMNVSTLELGDSALYLCASSLTGSGELFFGEGSRLTVL.

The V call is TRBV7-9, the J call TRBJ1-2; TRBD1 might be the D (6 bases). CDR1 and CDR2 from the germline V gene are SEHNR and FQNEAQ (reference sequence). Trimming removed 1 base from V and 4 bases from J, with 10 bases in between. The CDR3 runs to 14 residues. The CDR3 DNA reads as TGTGCCAGCAGCTTAGAACAGGGTGGCTATGGCTACACCTTC. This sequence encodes CASSLEQGGYGYTF.

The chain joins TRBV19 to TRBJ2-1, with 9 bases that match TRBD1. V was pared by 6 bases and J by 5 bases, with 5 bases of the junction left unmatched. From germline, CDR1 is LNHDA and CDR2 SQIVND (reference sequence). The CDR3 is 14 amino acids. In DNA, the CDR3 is TGTGCCAGTAGGGTAGGGGACAGGGACAATGAGCAGTTCTTC. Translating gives CASRVGDRDNEQFF.

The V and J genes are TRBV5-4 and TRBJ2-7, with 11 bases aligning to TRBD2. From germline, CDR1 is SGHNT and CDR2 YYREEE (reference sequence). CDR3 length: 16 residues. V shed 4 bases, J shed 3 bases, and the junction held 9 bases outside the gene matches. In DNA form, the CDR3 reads TGTGCCAGCAGCCCTCCCCGACTAGCGGGGAACTACGAGCAGTACTTC. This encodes CASSPPRLAGNYEQYF.

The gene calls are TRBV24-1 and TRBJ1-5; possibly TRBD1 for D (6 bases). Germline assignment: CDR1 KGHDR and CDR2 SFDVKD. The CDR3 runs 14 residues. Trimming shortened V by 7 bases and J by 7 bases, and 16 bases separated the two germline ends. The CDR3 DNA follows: TGTGCCACCAGCGAAACAGGGACCCGGCAGCCCCAGCATTTT. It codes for CATSETGTRQPQHF.

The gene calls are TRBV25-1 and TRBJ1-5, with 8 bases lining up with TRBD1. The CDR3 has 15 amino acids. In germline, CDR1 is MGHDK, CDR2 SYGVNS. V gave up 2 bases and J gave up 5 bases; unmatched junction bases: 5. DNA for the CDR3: TGTGCCAGCAGTGAACCAGGGGGCGGTTATCAGCCCCAGCATTTT. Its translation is CASSEPGGGYQPQHF.

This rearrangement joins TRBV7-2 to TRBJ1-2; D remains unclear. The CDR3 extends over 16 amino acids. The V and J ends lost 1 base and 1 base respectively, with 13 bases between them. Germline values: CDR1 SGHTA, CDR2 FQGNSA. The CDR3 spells CASSLVPGQVNYGYTF. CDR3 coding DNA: TGTGCCAGCAGCTTAGTTCCGGGTCAGGTTAACTATGGCTACACCTTC.

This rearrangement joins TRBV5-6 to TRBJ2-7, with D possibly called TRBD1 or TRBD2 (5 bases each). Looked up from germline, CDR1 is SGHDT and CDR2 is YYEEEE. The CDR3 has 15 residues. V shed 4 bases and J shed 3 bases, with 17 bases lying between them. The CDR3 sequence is CASSPGPWSGYEQYF. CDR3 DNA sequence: TGTGCCAGCAGCCCGGGACCCTGGTCCGGCTACGAGCAGTACTTC.

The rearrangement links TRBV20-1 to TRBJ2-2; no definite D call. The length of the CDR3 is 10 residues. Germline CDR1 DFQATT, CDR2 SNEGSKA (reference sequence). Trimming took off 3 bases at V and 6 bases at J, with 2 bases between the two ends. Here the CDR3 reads CSASAGELFF. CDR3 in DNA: TGCAGTGCTAGTGCCGGGGAGCTGTTTTTT.

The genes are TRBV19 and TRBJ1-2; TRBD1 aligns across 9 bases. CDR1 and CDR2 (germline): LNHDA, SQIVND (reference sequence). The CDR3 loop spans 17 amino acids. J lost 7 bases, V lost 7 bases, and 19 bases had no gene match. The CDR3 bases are TGTGCCAGTATCCGGCGGGGACAGGGTCCGTTTTTCGGTGGCTACACCTTC. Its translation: CASIRRGQGPFFGGYTF. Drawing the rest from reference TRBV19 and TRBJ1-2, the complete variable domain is DGGITQSPKYLFRKEGQNVTLSCEQNLNHDAMYWYRQDPGQGLRLIYYSQIVNDFQKGDIAEGYSVSREKKESFPLTVTSAQKNPTAFYLCASIRRGQGPFFGGYTFGSGTRLTVV.

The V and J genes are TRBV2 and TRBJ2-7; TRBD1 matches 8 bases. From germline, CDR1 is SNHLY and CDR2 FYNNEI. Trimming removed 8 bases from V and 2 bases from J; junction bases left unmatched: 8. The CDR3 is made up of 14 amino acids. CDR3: CASSRETGAYEQYF. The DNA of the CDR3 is TGTGCCAGCTCCAGGGAGACAGGGGCCTACGAGCAGTACTTC.

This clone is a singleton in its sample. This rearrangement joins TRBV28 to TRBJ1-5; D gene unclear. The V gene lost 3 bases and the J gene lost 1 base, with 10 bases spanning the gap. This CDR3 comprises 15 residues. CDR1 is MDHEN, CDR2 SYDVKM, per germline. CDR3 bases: TGTGCCAGCAGTTTTATAGGGAGCAGCAATCAGCCCCAGCATTTT. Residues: CASSFIGSSNQPQHF.

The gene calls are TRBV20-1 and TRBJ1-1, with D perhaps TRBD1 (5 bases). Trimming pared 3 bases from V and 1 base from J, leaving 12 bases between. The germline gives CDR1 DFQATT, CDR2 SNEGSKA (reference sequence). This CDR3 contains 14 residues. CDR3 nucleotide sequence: TGCAGTGCTAGTCGGGCGGACACGAACACTGAAGCTTTCTTT. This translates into CSASRADTNTEAFF.

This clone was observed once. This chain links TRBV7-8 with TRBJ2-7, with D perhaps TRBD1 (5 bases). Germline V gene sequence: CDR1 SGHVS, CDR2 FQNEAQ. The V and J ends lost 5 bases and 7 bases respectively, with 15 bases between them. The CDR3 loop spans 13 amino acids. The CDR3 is CASSKAQVPEQYF. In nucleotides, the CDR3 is TGTGCCAGCAGCAAAGCACAGGTCCCGGAGCAGTACTTC.

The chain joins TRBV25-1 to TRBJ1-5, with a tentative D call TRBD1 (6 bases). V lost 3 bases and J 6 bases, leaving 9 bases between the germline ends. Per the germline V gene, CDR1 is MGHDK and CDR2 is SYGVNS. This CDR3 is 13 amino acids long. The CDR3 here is CASSETGFQPQHF. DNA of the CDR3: TGTGCCAGCAGTGAGACAGGTTTTCAGCCCCAGCATTTT.

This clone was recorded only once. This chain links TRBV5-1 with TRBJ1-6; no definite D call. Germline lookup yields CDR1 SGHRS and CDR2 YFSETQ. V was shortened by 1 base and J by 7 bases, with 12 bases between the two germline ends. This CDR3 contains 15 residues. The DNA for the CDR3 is TGCGCCAGCAGCTTGAGTGGGTTGCGGAATTCACCCCTCCACTTT. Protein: CASSLSGLRNSPLHF.

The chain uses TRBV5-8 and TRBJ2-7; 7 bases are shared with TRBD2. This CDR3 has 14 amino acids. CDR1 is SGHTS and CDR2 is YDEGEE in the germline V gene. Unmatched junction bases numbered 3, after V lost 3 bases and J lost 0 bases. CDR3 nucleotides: TGTGCCAGCAGCTGGGGGGGAGGCTCCTACGAGCAGTACTTC. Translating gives CASSWGGGSYEQYF.

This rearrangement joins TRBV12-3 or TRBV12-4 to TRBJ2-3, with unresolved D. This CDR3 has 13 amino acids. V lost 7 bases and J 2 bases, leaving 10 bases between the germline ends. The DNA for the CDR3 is TGTGCCAGCATTGCAGGTATCACAGATACGCAGTATTTT. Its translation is CASIAGITDTQYF.

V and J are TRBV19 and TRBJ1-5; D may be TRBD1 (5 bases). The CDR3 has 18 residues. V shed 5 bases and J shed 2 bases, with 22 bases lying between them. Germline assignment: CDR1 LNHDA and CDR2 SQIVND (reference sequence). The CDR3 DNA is TGTGCCAGTAGTCTCTCCGGTAGGGGAAGCGGGGGCAATCAGCCCCAGCATTTT. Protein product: CASSLSGRGSGGNQPQHF.

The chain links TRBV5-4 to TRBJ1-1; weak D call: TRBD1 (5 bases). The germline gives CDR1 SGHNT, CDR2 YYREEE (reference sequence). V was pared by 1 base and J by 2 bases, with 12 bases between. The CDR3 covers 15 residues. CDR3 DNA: TGTGCCAGCAGCTTGTCGGCAGGGTTTAACACTGAAGCTTTCTTT. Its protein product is CASSLSAGFNTEAFF.

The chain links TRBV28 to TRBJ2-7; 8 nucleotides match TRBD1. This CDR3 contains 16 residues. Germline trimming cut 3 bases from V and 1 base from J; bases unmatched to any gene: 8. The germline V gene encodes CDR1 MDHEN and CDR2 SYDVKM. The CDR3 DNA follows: TGTGCCAGCAGTTTCCACCTCCGGGACAGGTCCTACGAGCAGTACTTC. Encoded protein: CASSFHLRDRSYEQYF.

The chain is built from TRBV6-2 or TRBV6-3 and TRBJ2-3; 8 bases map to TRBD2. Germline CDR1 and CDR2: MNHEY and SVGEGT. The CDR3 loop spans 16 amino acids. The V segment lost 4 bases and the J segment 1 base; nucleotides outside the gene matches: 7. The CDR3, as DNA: TGTGCCAGCAGTTCCGGGGGGGCTAAGGGCACAGATACGCAGTATTTT. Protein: CASSSGGAKGTDTQYF.

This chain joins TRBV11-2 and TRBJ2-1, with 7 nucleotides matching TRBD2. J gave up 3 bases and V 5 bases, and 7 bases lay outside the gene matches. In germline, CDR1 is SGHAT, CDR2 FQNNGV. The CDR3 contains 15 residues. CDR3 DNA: TGTGCCAGCAGCCCCCTCCCGGGGGGCTACAATGAGCAGTTCTTC. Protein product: CASSPLPGGYNEQFF.

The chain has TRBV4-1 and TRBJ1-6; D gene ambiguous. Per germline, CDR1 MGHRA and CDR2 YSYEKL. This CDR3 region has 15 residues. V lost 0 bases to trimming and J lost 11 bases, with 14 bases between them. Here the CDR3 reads CASSQDQALRTPLHF. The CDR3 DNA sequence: TGCGCCAGCAGCCAAGATCAGGCATTAAGAACACCCCTCCACTTT.

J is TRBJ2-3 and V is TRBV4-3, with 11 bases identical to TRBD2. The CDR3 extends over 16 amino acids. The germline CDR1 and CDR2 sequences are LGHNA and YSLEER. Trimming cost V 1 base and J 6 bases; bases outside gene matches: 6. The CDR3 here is CASSQGGSGGADTQYF. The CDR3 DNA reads TGCGCCAGCAGCCAAGGGGGTAGCGGGGGGGCCGATACGCAGTATTTT.

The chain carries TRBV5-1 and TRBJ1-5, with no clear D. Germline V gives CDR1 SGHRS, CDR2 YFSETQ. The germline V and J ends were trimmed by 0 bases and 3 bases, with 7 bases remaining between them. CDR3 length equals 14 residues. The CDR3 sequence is CASSLGGDNQPQHF. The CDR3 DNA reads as TGCGCCAGCAGCTTGGGCGGGGACAATCAGCCCCAGCATTTT.

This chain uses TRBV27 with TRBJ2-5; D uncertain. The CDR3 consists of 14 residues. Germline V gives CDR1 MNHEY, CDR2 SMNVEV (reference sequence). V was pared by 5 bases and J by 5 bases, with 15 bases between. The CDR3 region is CASSHPPKSETQYF. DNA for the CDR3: TGTGCCAGCAGTCACCCGCCGAAGTCGGAGACCCAGTACTTC.

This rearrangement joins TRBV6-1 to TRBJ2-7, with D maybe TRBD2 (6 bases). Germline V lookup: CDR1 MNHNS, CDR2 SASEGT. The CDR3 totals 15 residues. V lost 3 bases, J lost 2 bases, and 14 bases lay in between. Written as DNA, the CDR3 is TGTGCCAGCAGTGACGTGGCGGGGACCACCTACGAGCAGTACTTC. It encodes CASSDVAGTTYEQYF.

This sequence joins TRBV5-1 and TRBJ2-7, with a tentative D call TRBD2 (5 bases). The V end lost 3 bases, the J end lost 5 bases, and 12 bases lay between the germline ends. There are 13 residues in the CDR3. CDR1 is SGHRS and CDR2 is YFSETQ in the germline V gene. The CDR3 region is CASSSPPGNEQYF. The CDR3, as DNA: TGCGCCAGCAGCTCACCCCCCGGGAACGAGCAGTACTTC.